This T cell receptor beta chain was identified during a study of CD8 T cells in Susac syndrome. As for the study in general: Sequenced Susac syndrome patients included over 5 with clinically active disease and 8 or 9 in remission.

Study findings and constraints: Susac syndrome CD8+ repertoires were clonally expanded, most strongly in CD8+ TEMRA cells.

As concerns this clonotype: Its specificity is unknown.

It was with random hexamers that roughly 0.45 to 1 ug RNA was reverse transcribed. TCRdb re-called the immunoSEQ multiplex PCR reads through MiXCR, storing one row per CDR3 protein. This sample yields about 120,000 distinct CDR3 sequences, of which just under 95% are seen a single time; about 0.28% belongs to the top ten. CD8+ and CD4+ T cells from blood underwent TCR beta sequencing. The patients with Susac syndrome were individuals who fulfilled the recently defined diagnostic criteria for disease that was either definite or probable. Germline CDR1 and CDR2: SEHNR and FQNEAQ (reference sequence). The trim removed 4 bases at V and 3 bases at J, leaving 2 bases unmatched. CDR3 length: 13 residues.

The chain has TRBV7-9 and TRBJ2-7, with 8 positions matching TRBD1. This TCR came from a human donor with Susac syndrome. The specimen sequenced was CD8+ T cells from PBMCs. The DNA of the CDR3 is TGTGCCAGCAGCTCGGGACAGGTCTACGAGCAGTACTTC. This encodes CASSSGQVYEQYF. Using reference TRBV7-9 and TRBJ2-7 for the parts outside the CDR3, the full variable domain is DTGVSQNPRHKITKRGQNVTFRCDPISEHNRLYWYRQTLGQGPEFLTYFQNEAQLEKSRLLSDRFSAERPKGSFSTLEIQRTEQGDSAMYLCASSSGQVYEQYFGPGTRLTVT.